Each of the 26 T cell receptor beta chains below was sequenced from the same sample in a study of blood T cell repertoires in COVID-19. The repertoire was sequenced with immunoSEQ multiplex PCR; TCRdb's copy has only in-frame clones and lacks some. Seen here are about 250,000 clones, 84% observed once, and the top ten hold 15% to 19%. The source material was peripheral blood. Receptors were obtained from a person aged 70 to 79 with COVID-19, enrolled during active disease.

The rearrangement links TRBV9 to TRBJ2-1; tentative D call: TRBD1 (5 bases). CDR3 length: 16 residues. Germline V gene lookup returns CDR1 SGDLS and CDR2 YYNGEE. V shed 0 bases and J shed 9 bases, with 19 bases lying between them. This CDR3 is CASSVAGQTTAGEQFF. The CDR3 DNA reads TGTGCCAGCAGCGTAGCAGGACAAACAACGGCCGGTGAGCAGTTCTTC.

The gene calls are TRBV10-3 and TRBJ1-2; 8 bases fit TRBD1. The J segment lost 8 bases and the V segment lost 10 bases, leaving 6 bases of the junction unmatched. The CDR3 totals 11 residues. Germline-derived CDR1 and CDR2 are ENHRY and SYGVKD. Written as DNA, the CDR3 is TGTGCCAACGGACAGGGCAACGGCTACACCTTC. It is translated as CANGQGNGYTF.

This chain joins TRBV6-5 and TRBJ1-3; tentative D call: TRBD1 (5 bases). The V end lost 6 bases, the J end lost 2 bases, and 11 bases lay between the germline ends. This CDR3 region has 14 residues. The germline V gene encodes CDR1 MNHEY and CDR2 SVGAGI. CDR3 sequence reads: CASSPTATGNTIYF. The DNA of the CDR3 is TGTGCCAGCAGCCCGACAGCCACTGGAAACACCATATATTTT.

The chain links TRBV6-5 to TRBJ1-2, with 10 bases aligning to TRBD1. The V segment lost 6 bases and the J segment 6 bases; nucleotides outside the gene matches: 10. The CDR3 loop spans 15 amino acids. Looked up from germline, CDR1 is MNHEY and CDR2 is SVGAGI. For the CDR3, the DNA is TGTGCCAGCAGCCTCGCCGGGGACAGGGGCCATGGCTACACCTTC. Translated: CASSLAGDRGHGYTF.

This CDR3 reads CASRRVVDTEAFF. The CDR3 DNA follows: TGTGCCAGTCGGAGAGTAGTAGACACTGAAGCTTTCTTT. This chain uses TRBV19 with TRBJ1-1; D is unresolved. The CDR3 is made up of 13 amino acids. Germline V lookup: CDR1 LNHDA, CDR2 SQIVND (reference sequence). The V end was cut by 8 bases, the J end by 3 bases, with 13 bases between. Together with reference TRBV19 and TRBJ1-1, the CDR3 gives the full variable domain: DGGITQSPKYLFRKEGQNVTLSCEQNLNHDAMYWYRQDPGQGLRLIYYSQIVNDFQKGDIAEGYSVSREKKESFPLTVTSAQKNPTAFYLCASRRVVDTEAFFGQGTRLTVV.

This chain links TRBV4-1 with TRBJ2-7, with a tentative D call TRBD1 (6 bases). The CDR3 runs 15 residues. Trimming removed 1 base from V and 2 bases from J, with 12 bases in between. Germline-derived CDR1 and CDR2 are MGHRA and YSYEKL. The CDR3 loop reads CASSQVVQGTYEQYF. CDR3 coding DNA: TGCGCCAGCAGCCAAGTAGTCCAGGGGACCTACGAGCAGTACTTC.

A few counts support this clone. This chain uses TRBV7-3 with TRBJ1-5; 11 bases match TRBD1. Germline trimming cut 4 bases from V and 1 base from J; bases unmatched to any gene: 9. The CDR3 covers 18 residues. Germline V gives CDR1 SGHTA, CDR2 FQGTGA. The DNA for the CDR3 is TGTGCCAGCAGCTCCCAGGACAGGGGGCGTAGGAGCAATCAGCCCCAGCATTTT. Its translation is CASSSQDRGRRSNQPQHF.

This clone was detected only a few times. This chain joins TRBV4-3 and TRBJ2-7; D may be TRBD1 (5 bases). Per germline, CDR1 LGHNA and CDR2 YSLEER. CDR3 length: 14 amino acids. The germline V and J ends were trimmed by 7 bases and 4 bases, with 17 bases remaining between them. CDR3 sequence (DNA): TGCGCCAGCATCTCGGCAAGGGGATCTTACGAGCAGTACTTC. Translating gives CASISARGSYEQYF.

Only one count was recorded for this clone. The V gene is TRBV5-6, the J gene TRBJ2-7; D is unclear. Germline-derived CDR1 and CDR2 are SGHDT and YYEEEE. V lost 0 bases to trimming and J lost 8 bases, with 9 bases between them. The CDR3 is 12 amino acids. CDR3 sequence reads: CASSLGLLQQYF. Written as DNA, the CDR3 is TGTGCCAGCAGCTTGGGACTCCTCCAGCAGTACTTC.

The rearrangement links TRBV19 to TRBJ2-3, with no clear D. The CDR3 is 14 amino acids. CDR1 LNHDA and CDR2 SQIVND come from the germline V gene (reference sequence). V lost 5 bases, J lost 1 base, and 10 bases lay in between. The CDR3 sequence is CASSLDRGTDTQYF. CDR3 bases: TGTGCCAGTAGTCTCGATCGGGGCACAGATACGCAGTATTTT.

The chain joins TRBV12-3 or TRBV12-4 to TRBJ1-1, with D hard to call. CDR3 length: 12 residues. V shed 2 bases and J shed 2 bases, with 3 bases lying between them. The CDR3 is CASSLPNTEAFF. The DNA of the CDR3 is TGTGCCAGCAGTTTACCTAACACTGAAGCTTTCTTT.

The CDR3 DNA sequence: TGTGCCAGCAGGATGACAGGGAATAATTCACCCCTCCACTTT. It is translated as CASRMTGNNSPLHF. The chain joins TRBV2 to TRBJ1-6, with 7 bases aligning to TRBD1. CDR3 size: 14 residues. The J segment lost 5 bases and the V segment lost 6 bases, leaving 4 bases of the junction unmatched. Germline V gene lookup returns CDR1 SNHLY and CDR2 FYNNEI.

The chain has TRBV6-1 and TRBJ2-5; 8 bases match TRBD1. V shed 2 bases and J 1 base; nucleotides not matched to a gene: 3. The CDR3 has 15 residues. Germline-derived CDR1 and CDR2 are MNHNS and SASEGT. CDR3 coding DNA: TGTGCCAGCAGTGAAATCAGGGGGCCCCAAGAGACCCAGTACTTC. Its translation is CASSEIRGPQETQYF.

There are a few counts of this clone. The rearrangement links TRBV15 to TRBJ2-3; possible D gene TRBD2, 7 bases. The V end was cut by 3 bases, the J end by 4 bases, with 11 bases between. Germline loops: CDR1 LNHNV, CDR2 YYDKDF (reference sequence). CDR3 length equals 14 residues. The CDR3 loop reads CATSRRGQPDTQYF. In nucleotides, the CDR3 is TGTGCCACCAGCAGGCGGGGGCAGCCAGATACGCAGTATTTT.

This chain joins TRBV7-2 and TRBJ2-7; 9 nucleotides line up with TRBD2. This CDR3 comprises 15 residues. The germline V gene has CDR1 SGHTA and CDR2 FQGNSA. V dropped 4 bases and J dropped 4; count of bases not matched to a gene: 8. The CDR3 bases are TGTGCCAGCAGCTCCCGTGGGACTAGCAGATACGAGCAGTACTTC. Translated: CASSSRGTSRYEQYF. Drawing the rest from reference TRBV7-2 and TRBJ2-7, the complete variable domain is GAGVSQSPSNKVTEKGKDVELRCDPISGHTALYWYRQSLGQGLEFLIYFQGNSAPDKSGLPSDRFSAERTGGSVSTLTIQRTQQEDSAVYLCASSSRGTSRYEQYFGPGTRLTVT.

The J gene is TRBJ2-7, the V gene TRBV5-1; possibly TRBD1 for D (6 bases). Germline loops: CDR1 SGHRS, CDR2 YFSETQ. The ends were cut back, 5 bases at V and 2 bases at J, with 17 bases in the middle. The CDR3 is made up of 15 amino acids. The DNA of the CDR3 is TGCGCCAGCAGACCTCGACAGGAGTCGGCCTACGAGCAGTACTTC. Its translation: CASRPRQESAYEQYF.

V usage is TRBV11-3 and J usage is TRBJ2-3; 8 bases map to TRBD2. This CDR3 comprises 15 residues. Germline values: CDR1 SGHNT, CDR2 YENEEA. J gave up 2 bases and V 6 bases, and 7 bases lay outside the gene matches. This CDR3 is CASSRDSGVTDTQYF. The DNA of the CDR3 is TGTGCCAGCAGTCGAGATAGCGGGGTCACAGATACGCAGTATTTT.

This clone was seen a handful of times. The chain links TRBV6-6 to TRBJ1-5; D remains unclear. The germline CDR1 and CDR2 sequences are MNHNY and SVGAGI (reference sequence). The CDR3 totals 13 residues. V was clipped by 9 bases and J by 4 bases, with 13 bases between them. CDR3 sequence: CASRLYGNQPQHF. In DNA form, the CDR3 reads TGTGCCAGTCGACTTTACGGAAATCAGCCCCAGCATTTT.

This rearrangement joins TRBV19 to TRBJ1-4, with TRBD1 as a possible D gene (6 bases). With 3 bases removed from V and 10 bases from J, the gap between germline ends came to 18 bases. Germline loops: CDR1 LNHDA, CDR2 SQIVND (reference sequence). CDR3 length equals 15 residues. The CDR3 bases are TGTGCCAGTAGTATTGGTACAGGGAGCATTGGAAAACTGTTTTTT. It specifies CASSIGTGSIGKLFF.

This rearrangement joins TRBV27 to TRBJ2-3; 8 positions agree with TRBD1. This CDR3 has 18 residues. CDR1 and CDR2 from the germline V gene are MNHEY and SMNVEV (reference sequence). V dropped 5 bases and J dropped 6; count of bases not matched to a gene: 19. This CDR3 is CASSPTPRTGRGADTQYF. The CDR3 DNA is TGTGCCAGCAGTCCCACCCCTAGGACAGGGAGAGGTGCCGATACGCAGTATTTT.

CDR3 nucleotides: TGTGCCAGCAGTAAACGGACAGGGTGGGATTCACCCCTCCACTTT. It yields the protein CASSKRTGWDSPLHF. V and J are TRBV6-5 and TRBJ1-6; TRBD1 agrees at 8 bases. The CDR3 spans 15 residues. Germline V gene sequence: CDR1 MNHEY, CDR2 SVGAGI. Unmatched junction bases numbered 8, after V lost 5 bases and J lost 8 bases.

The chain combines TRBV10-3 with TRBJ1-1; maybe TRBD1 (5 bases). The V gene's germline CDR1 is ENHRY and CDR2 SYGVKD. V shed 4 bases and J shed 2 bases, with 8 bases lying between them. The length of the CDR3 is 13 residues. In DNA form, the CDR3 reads TGTGCCATCAGTGGACAGCAAAACACTGAAGCTTTCTTT. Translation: CAISGQQNTEAFF.

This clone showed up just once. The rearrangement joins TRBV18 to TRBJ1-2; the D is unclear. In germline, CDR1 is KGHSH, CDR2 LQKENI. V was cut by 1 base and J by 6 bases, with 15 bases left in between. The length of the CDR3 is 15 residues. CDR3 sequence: CASSPLSVEFNGYTF. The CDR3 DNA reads TGTGCCAGCTCACCACTATCGGTGGAGTTTAATGGCTACACCTTC.

The CDR3 DNA sequence: TGCAGCGTCGGAACAGGGCTACCTGGAAACACCATATATTTT. This translates into CSVGTGLPGNTIYF. This rearrangement joins TRBV29-1 to TRBJ1-3, with D maybe TRBD1 (6 bases). This CDR3 contains 14 residues. Germline lookup yields CDR1 SQVTM and CDR2 ANQGSEA. V was shortened by 6 bases and J by 2 bases, with 14 bases between the two germline ends.

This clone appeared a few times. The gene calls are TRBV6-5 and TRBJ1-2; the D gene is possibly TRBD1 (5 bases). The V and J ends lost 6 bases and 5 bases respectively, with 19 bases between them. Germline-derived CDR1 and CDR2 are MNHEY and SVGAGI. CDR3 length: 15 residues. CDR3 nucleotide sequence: TGTGCCAGCAGAGCGCGGGACCGAAGTGTGTATGGCTACACCTTC. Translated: CASRARDRSVYGYTF.

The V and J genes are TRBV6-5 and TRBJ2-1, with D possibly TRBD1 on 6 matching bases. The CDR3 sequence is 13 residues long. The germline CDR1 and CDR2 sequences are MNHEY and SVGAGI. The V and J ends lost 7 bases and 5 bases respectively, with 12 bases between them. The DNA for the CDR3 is TGTGCCAGCATCAACAGGGCGGACAATGAGCAGTTCTTC. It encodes CASINRADNEQFF.